This T cell receptor (beta chain) was identified during a study of tumor-infiltrating lymphocytes in primary liver carcinoma. Looking at the study overall: Patients were both men and women, whose ages ran from 30 to 69 years. Tumor staging was T1-T3 N0M0; sizes spanned about 4.2 to 11 cm across. Roughly 3.5 to 8 million productive TCRbeta reads came from each sample, comparable across tissue types.

There are a few counts of this clonotype. The target antigen is unknown. The germline gene is not matched at one end of the junction; a read error may be the cause. Points from the study as a whole: The overlap of tumor-adjacent and tumor-blood pairs was smaller than that of tumor region pairs.

From unsorted bulk tissue weighing about 20-33 mg, DNA and RNA were co-extracted. CDR1 SQVTM and CDR2 ANQGSEA come from the germline V gene. The CDR3 contains 14 residues. From roughly 0.55 ug of total RNA, TCR beta-specific cDNA was reverse-transcribed using a constant-region primer. Slightly modified ARM-PCR with three nested multiplex PCR rounds yielded TCR beta libraries. Investigators reported that the first two PCR rounds, at around 11 cycles each, used TRBV1-TRBV30 forward primers with a C-beta reverse primer. One entry per CDR3 protein, called by TCRdb with MiXCR from the multiplex PCR reads. The profile shows fewer than 85,000 distinct CDR3 sequences, roughly 69% of them singletons.

The sequencing input was tumor-adjacent normal liver tissue. This receptor was taken from a man aged 40-55 years with primary liver carcinoma and hepatitis B virus infection. This chain links TRBV29-1 with TRBJ1-1; the match to TRBD1 covers 8 bases. CDR3 nucleotides: TGCAGCGTGACAGGGGATGCAACGAACGCTGAAGCTTTCTTT. Protein: CSVTGDATNAEAFF.